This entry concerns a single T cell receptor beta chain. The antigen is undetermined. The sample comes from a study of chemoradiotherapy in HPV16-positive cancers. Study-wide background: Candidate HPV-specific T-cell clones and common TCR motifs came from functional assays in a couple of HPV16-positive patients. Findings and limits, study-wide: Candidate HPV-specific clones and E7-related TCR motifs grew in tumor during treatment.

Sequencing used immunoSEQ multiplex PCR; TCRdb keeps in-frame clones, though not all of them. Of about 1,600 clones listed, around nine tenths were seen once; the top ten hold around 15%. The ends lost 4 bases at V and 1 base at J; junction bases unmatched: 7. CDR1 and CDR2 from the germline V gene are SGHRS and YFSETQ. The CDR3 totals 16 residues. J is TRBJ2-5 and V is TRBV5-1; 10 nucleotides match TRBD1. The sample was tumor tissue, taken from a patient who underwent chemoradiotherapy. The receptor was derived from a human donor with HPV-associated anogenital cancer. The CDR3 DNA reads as TGCGCCAGCAGCCCGGGGACAGGGGTTATCCAAGAGACCCAGTACTTC. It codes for CASSPGTGVIQETQYF.